This entry concerns a single T cell receptor beta chain. Germline loops: CDR1 SQVTM, CDR2 ANQGSEA. Trimming stripped 5 bases from V and 2 bases from J, with 9 bases between. The length of the CDR3 is 12 residues. The entry originates in a study of blood T cell repertoires in COVID-19. Background on the study: Acute and convalescent COVID-19 specimens originated in the United States, Italy and Spain.

Authors' analysis steps: By means of reference gene primer amplification, nucleated cell counts were estimated. TCRdb keeps only in-frame clones here, not all; method: immunoSEQ multiplex PCR. V and J calls and clone size are as listed in that table; D and trimming were resolved from the DNA. Of about 250,000 clones listed, around nine tenths are singletons. The chain uses TRBV29-1 and TRBJ1-1; unclear D gene. Sequences were obtained from peripheral blood. The receptor was derived from a man aged 18 to 29 with active or convalescent COVID-19. CDR3 amino acids: CSVLSGNTEAFF. The DNA for the CDR3 is TGCAGCGTTCTCTCGGGTAACACTGAAGCTTTCTTT.